Shown below are 10 T cell receptor beta chains from a single sample sequenced in a study of identical twins. TCRdb reprocessed the 5' RACE reads via MiXCR and lists one record per CDR3 protein. The table has about 530,000 distinct CDR3 sequences, approximately 20% seen once. These data also featured in a second study, about yellow fever vaccine responses in identical twins.

Sequenced material: CD4+ T cells sorted from blood. The receptors originated from a woman between 18 and 29 years old in good health.

The chain employs TRBV3-1 and TRBJ2-3; 10 bases align to TRBD2. The ends lost 6 bases at V and 1 base at J; junction bases unmatched: 4. The V gene's germline CDR1 is LGHDT and CDR2 YNNKEL (reference sequence). The CDR3 covers 15 residues. CDR3 loop: CASRSGTSGTDTQYF. CDR3 DNA: TGTGCCAGCAGATCCGGGACTAGCGGCACAGATACGCAGTATTTT.

The CDR3 DNA follows: TGTGCCAGCACCTTAGGGGGGGATCACAATGAGCAGTTCTTC. Residues: CASTLGGDHNEQFF. V gene TRBV27 combines with J gene TRBJ2-1; the D gene is possibly TRBD2 (7 bases). V was shortened by 7 bases and J by 5 bases, with 15 bases between the two germline ends. Germline V gene data show CDR1 as MNHEY and CDR2 as SMNVEV (reference sequence). The CDR3 extends over 14 amino acids.

This clonotype was detected a few times. This chain uses TRBV7-6 with TRBJ2-7, with TRBD2 matching over 8 bases. From germline, CDR1 is SGHVS and CDR2 FNYEAQ. The CDR3 has 17 residues. The junction had 13 bases not matched to a gene; V was cut back by 3 bases and J by 3 bases. CDR3 amino acids: CASSLLWAGGGSYEQYF. The CDR3 DNA sequence: TGTGCCAGCAGCTTGCTATGGGCGGGAGGAGGGAGCTACGAGCAGTACTTC. Based on the CDR3 plus reference TRBV7-6 and TRBJ2-7, the full variable domain is GAGVSQSPRYKVTKRGQDVALRCDPISGHVSLYWYRQALGQGPEFLTYFNYEAQQDKSGLPNDRFSAERPEGSISTLTIQRTEQRDSAMYRCASSLLWAGGGSYEQYFGPGTRLTVT.

This clonotype was picked up a small number of times. The CDR3 nucleotides are TGTGCCAGCAGTGAAACAGGGATTGCAGATACGCAGTATTTT. Its protein is CASSETGIADTQYF. The rearrangement links TRBV6-4 to TRBJ2-3, with TRBD1 as a possible D gene (6 bases). Per the germline V gene, CDR1 is MRHNA and CDR2 is SNTAGT. Trimming shortened V by 3 bases and J by 4 bases, and 11 bases separated the two germline ends. The CDR3 runs 14 residues.

The chain's CDR3 is CASSPSQQGVSREQYV. CDR3 nucleotide sequence: TGTGCCAGCTCACCGTCGCAACAGGGTGTTAGTAGAGAGCAGTACGTC. The chain recombines TRBV18 with TRBJ2-7; TRBD1 might be the D (6 bases). Germline V gene lookup returns CDR1 KGHSH and CDR2 LQKENI. The CDR3 runs to 16 residues. With 3 bases removed from V and 7 bases from J, the gap between germline ends came to 22 bases.

This clonotype has a single count. The V and J genes are TRBV12-3 or TRBV12-4 and TRBJ2-1; TRBD1 matches 8 bases. V lost 5 bases, J lost 7 bases, and 10 bases stayed unmatched. This CDR3 has 15 residues. The CDR3 DNA is TGTGCCAGCAGTCCTAGTCAGGGGGCGTGGAATGAGCAGTTCTTC. Its protein is CASSPSQGAWNEQFF.

The chain combines TRBV20-1 with TRBJ1-4; D is ambiguous. This CDR3 has 12 amino acids. Looked up from germline, CDR1 is DFQATT and CDR2 is SNEGSKA (reference sequence). V shed 6 bases and J shed 8 bases, with 13 bases lying between them. The CDR3 coding sequence is TGCAGTGCGATGACAAGGATGGAAAAACTGTTTTTT. This sequence encodes CSAMTRMEKLFF.

This clonotype was picked up a small number of times. The V call is TRBV20-1, the J call TRBJ2-3; D is perhaps TRBD2 (7 bases). CDR1 and CDR2 (germline): DFQATT, SNEGSKA (reference sequence). This CDR3 has 12 amino acids. V was pared by 6 bases and J by 2 bases, with 9 bases between. The CDR3 DNA reads TGCAGTGCGGGGGGGCCCACAGATACGCAGTATTTT. Protein sequence: CSAGGPTDTQYF.

This clonotype was recorded a few times. V gene TRBV5-5 combines with J gene TRBJ2-3, with D possibly TRBD2 on 5 matching bases. The length of the CDR3 is 14 residues. Trimming stripped 0 bases from V and 4 bases from J, with 9 bases between. The germline gives CDR1 SGHKS, CDR2 YYEKEE (reference sequence). This CDR3 is CASSLALRADTQYF. DNA of the CDR3: TGTGCCAGCAGCTTGGCCTTGAGGGCAGATACGCAGTATTTT. The variable domain in full, completed from reference TRBV5-5 and TRBJ2-3, reads DAGVTQSPTHLIKTRGQQVTLRCSPISGHKSVSWYQQVLGQGPQFIFQYYEKEERGRGNFPDRFSARQFPNYSSELNVNALLLGDSALYLCASSLALRADTQYFGPGTRLTVL.

This clonotype was picked up a small number of times. The chain carries TRBV20-1 and TRBJ2-3, with 7 positions matching TRBD1. Germline V gene data show CDR1 as DFQATT and CDR2 as SNEGSKA (reference sequence). The V gene end was trimmed by 5 bases and the J gene end by 2 bases; junction bases not matched to a gene: 7. CDR3 length equals 14 residues. CDR3 residues: CSAFKGGYTDTQYF. The CDR3 DNA is TGCAGTGCTTTTAAAGGGGGCTACACAGATACGCAGTATTTT.